This TCR beta chain is from a study of cytomegalovirus exposure and HLA in healthy donors. About the study: In an early release, HLA-typed donors contributed tens of millions of unique TCR sequences. Broader study findings: A link between a missense DCLRE1C variant and TCR beta V- and J-gene trimming emerged from a later analysis.

Both 60 Vbeta primers and 13 Jbeta primers went into the PCR. Profiled with immunoSEQ multiplex PCR; TCRdb holds only in-frame clones, not every one. The sample carries roughly 100,000 clones, around 72% recorded once. This clone occurred once. The antigen remains undetermined. Germline CDR1 SGHTA, CDR2 FQGNSA. The CDR3 is 15 amino acids. The V end was cut by 5 bases, the J end by 0 bases, with 14 bases between. The sample was PBMCs. The sequence derives from a man aged 25 to 45 in good health and CMV-seronegative. The rearrangement uses TRBV7-2 and TRBJ2-7; tentatively, D is TRBD2 (5 bases). The CDR3 sequence is CASSLAEEISYEQYF. The CDR3 DNA is TGTGCCAGCAGCCTCGCGGAGGAGATCTCCTACGAGCAGTACTTC.